The sample holds many counts of the clone carrying this TCR beta chain. Its matching antigen is unknown. The sample is drawn from a study of T cells in Graves' hyperthyroidism and ophthalmopathy. About the study: Peripheral blood draws took place at initial diagnosis, ahead of any treatment.

Ophthalmopathy cases met thresholds of Clinical Activity Score at least 3, NOSPECS grade at least 4 and duration under 3 months. TCR beta CDR3 regions were amplified from RNA. The TCR CDR3 first-round RT-PCR relied on the HTBI primer set. TCRdb called the multiplex PCR reads again in MiXCR, with one record for every CDR3 protein. The table records a few hundred thousand distinct CDR3 sequences, roughly 16% of them present only once. Study results and limitations: Blood shared most expanded thyroid clonotypes above 0.001.

Sequenced material: blood. The receptor's source is a middle-aged woman with Graves' ophthalmopathy.

The CDR3 nucleotides read TGTGCCAGCAGTTCCCCCAGCCTAGCGGGGGGCTACGAGCAGTACTTC. It is translated as CASSSPSLAGGYEQYF. V is TRBV12-3 or TRBV12-4 and J is TRBJ2-7; 11 positions match TRBD2. This CDR3 spans 16 amino acids. V shed 4 bases and J 3 bases; nucleotides not matched to a gene: 8.